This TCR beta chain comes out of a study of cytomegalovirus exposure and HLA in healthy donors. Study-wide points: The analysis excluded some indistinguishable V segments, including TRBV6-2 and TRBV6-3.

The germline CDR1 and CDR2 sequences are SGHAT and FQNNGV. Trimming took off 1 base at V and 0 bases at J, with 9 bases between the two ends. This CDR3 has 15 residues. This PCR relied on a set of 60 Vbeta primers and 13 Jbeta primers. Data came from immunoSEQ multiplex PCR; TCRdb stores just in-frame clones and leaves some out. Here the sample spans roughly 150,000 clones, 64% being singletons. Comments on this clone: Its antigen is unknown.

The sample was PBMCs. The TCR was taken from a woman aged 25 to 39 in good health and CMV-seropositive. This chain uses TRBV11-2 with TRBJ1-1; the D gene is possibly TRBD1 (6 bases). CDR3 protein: CASSLGGQLNTEAFF. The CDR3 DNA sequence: TGTGCCAGCAGCTTAGGAGGACAGCTGAACACTGAAGCTTTCTTT.